This entry features one T cell receptor (beta chain) sequence. These data belong to a study of blood T cell repertoires in COVID-19. Across the whole study: In each case, the material was cDNA or gDNA derived from T cells, B-cell-depleted T cells, or PBMCs.

Some clones are missing from TCRdb's copy, which holds only in-frame ones; the method was immunoSEQ multiplex PCR. The table records approximately 140,000 clones, around 80% of them present only once. Looked up from germline, CDR1 is MNHEY and CDR2 is SMNVEV (reference sequence). The CDR3 consists of 17 residues. J lost 2 bases, V lost 4 bases, and 10 bases had no gene match. The sample consisted of peripheral blood. This rearrangement joins TRBV27 to TRBJ2-2; 7 bases are shared with TRBD1. This receptor was identified in a man aged 55 to 69 with acute or convalescent COVID-19. DNA for the CDR3: TGTGCCAGCAGTTCCCTCTCCGGGACAGTTAACACCGGGGAGCTGTTTTTT. It specifies CASSSLSGTVNTGELFF.